This TCR beta chain was identified in a study of blood T cells in healthy people across ages. Study results and limitations: Total diversity from one million sequenced T cells was likely underestimated. Higher diversity, along with more naive CD4+ cells, distinguished long-lived donors from aged donors.

The sample holds a few counts of this clonotype. Antigen specificity is unknown. The germline V gene has CDR1 MDHEN and CDR2 SYDVKM. The CDR3 extends over 14 amino acids. V was clipped by 4 bases and J by 7 bases, with 11 bases between them. A sample-barcoded 5' primer and a J-beta primer mix were used in a second PCR of about 7 to 12 cycles. TCRdb reprocessed the 5' RACE reads with MiXCR, giving one entry per CDR3 protein. The repertoire includes around 990,000 distinct CDR3 sequences, 20% to 25% of them detected once, and around 0.75% sits in the top ten. These data were also reused for a study on T cells of mothers and their children. In that study: When the second PCR was run, its M1S primer added sample barcodes and 2-4 random nucleotides. Persistent microchimeric T cell clones were sought, and none were detected.

Sequences were obtained from blood. The rearrangement links TRBV28 to TRBJ1-6; tentative D call: TRBD1 (5 bases). This TCR was sampled from a girl aged 2 to 9 in good health. The chain's CDR3 is CASSSTELNSPLHF. The CDR3 DNA sequence: TGTGCCAGCAGTTCGACAGAGCTAAATTCACCCCTCCACTTT. Looking up the rest from reference TRBV28 and TRBJ1-6 gives the full variable domain: DVKVTQSSRYLVKRTGEKVFLECVQDMDHENMFWYRQDPGLGLRLIYFSYDVKMKEKGDIPEGYSVSREKKERFSLILESASTNQTSMYLCASSSTELNSPLHFGNGTRLTVT.